This T cell receptor (beta chain) was sequenced for a study of OX40 agonist ivuxolimab in advanced cancers. Findings and limits, study-wide: CD4+ and CD8+ blood T cells expanded clonally by week 6 at 0.1 to 3.0 mg/kg.

In the case of this clone: Its cognate antigen is unknown.

The CDR3 sequence is 14 residues long. The V gene lost 7 bases and the J gene lost 1 base, with 11 bases spanning the gap. Per the germline V gene, CDR1 is SQVTM and CDR2 is ANQGSEA. Data came from immunoSEQ multiplex PCR; TCRdb stores just in-frame clones and leaves some out. The table lists around 40,000 clones, roughly 86% of them singletons, with over 0.35% in the top ten. The starting material was CD4+ or CD8+ T cells sorted from blood, obtained in a trial of the OX40 agonist ivuxolimab. V is TRBV29-1 and J is TRBJ2-6; D gene unclear. The source of this sequence is an adult with an advanced solid tumor such as melanoma, head and neck, liver or kidney cancer. CDR3 sequence reads: CSAEASSGANVLTF. CDR3 nucleotide sequence: TGCAGCGCCGAAGCCTCTTCTGGGGCCAACGTCCTGACTTTC.